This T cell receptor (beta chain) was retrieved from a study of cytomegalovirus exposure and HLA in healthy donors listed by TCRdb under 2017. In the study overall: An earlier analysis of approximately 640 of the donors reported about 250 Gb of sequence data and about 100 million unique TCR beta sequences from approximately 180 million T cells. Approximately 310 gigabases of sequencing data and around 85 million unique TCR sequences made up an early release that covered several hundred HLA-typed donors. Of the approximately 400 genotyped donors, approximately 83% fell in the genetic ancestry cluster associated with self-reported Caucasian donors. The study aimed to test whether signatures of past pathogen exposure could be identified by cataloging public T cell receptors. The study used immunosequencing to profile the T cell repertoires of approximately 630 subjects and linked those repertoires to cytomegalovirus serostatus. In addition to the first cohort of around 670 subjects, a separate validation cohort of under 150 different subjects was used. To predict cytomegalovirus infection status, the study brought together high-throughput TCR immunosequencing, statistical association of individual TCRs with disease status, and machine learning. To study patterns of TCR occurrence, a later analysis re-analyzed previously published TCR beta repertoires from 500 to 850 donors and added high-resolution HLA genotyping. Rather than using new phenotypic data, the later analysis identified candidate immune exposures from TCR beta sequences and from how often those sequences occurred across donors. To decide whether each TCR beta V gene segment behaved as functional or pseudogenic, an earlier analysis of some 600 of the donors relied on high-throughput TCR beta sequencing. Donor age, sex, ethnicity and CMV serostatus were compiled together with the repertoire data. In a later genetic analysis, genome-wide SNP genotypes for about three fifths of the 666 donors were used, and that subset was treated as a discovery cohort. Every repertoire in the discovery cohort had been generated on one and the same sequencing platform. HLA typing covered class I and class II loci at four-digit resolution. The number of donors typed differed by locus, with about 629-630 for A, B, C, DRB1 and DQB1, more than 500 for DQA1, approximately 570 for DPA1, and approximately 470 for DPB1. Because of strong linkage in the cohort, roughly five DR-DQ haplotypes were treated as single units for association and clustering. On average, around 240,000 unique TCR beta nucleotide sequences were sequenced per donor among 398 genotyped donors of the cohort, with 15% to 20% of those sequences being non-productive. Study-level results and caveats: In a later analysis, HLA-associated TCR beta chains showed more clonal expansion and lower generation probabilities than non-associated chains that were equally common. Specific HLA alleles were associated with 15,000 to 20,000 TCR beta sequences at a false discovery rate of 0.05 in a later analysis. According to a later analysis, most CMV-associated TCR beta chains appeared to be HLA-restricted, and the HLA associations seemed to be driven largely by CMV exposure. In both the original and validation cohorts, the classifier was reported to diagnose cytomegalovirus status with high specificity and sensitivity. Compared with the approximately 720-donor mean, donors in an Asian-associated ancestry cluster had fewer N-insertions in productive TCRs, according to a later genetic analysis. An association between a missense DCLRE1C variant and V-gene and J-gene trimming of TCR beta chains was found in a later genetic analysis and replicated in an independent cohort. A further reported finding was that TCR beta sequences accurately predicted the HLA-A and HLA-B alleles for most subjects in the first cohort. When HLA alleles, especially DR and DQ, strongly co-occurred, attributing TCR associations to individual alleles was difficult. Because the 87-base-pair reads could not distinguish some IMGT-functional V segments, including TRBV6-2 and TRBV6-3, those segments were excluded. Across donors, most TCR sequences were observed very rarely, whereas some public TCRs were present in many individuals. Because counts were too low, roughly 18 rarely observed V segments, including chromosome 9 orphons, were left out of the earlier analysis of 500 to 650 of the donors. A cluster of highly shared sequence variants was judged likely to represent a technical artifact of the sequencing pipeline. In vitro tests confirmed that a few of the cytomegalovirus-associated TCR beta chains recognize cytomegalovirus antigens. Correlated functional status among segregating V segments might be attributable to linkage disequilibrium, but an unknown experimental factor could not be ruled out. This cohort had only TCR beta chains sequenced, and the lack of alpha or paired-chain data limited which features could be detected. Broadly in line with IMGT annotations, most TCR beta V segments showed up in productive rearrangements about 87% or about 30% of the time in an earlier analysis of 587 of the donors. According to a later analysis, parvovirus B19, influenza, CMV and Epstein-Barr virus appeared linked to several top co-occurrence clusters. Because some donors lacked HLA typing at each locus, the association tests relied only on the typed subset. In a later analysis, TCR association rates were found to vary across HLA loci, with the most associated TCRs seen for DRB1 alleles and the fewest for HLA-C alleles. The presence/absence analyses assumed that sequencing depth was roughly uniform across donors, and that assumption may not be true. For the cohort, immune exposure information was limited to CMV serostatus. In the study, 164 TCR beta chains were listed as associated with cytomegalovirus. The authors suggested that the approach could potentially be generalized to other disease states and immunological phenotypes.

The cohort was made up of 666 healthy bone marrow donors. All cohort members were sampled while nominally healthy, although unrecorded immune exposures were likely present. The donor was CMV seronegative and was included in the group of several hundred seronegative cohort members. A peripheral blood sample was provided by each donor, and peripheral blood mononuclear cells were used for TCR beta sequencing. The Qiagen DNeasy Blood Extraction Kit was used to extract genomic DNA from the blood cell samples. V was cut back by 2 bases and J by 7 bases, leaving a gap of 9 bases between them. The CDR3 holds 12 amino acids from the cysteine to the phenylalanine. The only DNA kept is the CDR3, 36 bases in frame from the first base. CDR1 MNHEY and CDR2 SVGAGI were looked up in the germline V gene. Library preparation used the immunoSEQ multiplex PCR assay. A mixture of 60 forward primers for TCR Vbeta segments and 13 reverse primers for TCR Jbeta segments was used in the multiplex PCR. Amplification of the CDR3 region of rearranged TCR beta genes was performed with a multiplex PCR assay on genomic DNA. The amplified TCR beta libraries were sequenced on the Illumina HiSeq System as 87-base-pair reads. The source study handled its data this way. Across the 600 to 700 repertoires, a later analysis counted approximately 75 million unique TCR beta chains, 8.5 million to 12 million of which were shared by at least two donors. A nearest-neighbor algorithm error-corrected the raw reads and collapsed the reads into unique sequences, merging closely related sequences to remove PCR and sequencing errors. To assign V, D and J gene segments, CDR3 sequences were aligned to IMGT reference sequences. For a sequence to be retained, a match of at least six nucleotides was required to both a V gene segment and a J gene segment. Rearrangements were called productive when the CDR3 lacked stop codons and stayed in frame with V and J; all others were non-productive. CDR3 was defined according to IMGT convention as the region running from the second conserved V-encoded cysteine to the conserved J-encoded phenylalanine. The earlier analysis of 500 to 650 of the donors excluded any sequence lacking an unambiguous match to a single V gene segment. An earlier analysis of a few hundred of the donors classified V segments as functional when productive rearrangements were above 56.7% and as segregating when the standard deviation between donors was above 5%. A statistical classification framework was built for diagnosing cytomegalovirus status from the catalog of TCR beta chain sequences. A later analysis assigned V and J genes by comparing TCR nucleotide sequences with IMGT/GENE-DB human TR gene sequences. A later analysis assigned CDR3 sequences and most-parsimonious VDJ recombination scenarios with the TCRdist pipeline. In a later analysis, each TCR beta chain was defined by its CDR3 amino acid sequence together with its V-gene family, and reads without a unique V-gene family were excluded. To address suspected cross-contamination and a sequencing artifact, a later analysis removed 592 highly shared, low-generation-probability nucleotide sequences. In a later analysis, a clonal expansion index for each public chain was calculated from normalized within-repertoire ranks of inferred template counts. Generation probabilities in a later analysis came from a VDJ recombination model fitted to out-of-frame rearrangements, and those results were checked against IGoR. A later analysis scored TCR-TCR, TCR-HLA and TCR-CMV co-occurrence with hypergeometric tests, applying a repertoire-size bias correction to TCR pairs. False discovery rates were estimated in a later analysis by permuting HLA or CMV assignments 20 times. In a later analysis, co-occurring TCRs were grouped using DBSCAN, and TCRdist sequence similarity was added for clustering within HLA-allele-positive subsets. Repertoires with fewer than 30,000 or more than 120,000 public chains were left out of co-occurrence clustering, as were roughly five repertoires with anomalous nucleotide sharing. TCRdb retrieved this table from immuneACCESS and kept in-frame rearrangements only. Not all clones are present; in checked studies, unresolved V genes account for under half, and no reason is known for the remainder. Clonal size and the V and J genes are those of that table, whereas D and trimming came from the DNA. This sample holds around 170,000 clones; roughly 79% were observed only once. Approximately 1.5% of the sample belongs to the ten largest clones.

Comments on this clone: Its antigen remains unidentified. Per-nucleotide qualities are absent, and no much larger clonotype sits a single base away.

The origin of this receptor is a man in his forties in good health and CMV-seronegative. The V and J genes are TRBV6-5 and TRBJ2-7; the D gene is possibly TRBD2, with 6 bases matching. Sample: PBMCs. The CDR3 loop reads CASSYGGREQYF. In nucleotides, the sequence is TGTGCCAGCAGTTACGGAGGGCGGGAGCAGTACTTC.